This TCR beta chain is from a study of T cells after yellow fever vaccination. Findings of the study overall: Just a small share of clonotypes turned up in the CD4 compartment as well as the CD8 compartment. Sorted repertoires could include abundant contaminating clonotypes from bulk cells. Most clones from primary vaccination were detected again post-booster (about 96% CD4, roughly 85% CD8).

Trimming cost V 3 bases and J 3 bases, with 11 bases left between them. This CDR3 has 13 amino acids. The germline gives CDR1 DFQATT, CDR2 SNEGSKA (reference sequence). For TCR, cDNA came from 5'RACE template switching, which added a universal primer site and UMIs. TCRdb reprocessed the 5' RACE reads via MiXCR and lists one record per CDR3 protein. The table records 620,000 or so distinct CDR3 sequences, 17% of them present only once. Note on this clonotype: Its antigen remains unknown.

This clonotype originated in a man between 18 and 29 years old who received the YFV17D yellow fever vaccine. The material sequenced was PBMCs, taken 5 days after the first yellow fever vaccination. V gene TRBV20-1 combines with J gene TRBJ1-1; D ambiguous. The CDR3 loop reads CSASPFADTEAFF. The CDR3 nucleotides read TGCAGTGCTAGCCCATTCGCCGACACTGAAGCTTTCTTT.